The 24 T cell receptor beta chains below all came from one sample that was sequenced in a study of T cells in Graves' hyperthyroidism and ophthalmopathy. The investigators amplified TCR beta CDR3 regions from RNA transcripts. TCR CDR3 regions were first amplified by RT-PCR with HTBI primers. Each CDR3 protein is one row after TCRdb ran MiXCR on the multiplex PCR reads. The data contain some 360,000 distinct CDR3 sequences, 15% to 20% of them singletons. The specimen sequenced was blood. All receptors come from a woman aged 35 to 49 with Graves' ophthalmopathy.

This clonotype was seen at least ten times. The chain is built from TRBV2 and TRBJ1-3; no clear D. The CDR3 length is 14 residues. The ends were cut back, 7 bases at V and 0 bases at J, with 10 bases in the middle. Germline lookup yields CDR1 SNHLY and CDR2 FYNNEI. The CDR3 region has the DNA TGTGCCAGCACCAGGTCAGCCTCTGGAAACACCATATATTTT. Encoded protein: CASTRSASGNTIYF.

Remarks on this clonotype: A single base separates this from a much larger clone, so it may be a read error. The chain combines TRBV10-3 with TRBJ1-5; D is ambiguous. With 7 bases removed from V and 2 bases from J, the gap between germline ends came to 15 bases. The CDR3 sequence is 15 residues long. The germline gives CDR1 ENHRY, CDR2 SYGVKD. CDR3 DNA sequence: TGTGCCATCAATGAACCGGACTCAGGCAATCAGCCCCAGCATTTT. This sequence encodes CAINEPDSGNQPQHF.

In its sample, this clonotype was seen many times. V gene TRBV3-1 combines with J gene TRBJ2-7; TRBD2 aligns across 8 bases. The CDR3 spans 15 residues. From germline, CDR1 is LGHDT and CDR2 YNNKEL (reference sequence). V was clipped by 1 base and J by 5 bases; unmatched bases: 7. For the CDR3, the DNA is TGTGCCAGCAGCCAAGGAGCGGGGGCCCTCCACGAGCAGTACTTC. As protein: CASSQGAGALHEQYF.

This clonotype was seen at least ten times. This chain connects TRBV20-1 to TRBJ2-7; D uncertain. The germline V gene has CDR1 DFQATT and CDR2 SNEGSKA (reference sequence). The CDR3 is 11 amino acids. V was shortened by 0 bases and J by 3 bases, with 3 bases between the two germline ends. CDR3 protein: CSAREDYEQYF. In nucleotides, the CDR3 is TGCAGTGCTAGAGAGGACTACGAGCAGTACTTC.

This clonotype was seen many times. The V gene is TRBV30, the J gene TRBJ2-7, with 7 bases lining up with TRBD1. The J segment lost 4 bases and the V segment lost 7 bases, leaving 7 bases of the junction unmatched. The length of the CDR3 is 12 residues. The germline CDR1 and CDR2 sequences are GTSNPN and SVGIG (reference sequence). CDR3 protein: CASDRDGYEQYF. CDR3 coding DNA: TGTGCCTCCGACAGGGACGGATACGAGCAGTACTTC.

Ten or more counts support this clonotype. The chain carries TRBV5-5 and TRBJ2-7, with a possible D match to TRBD2 (5 bases). The CDR3 is 15 amino acids. Per germline, CDR1 SGHKS and CDR2 YYEKEE (reference sequence). V lost 5 bases and J 0 bases, leaving 15 bases between the germline ends. CDR3 sequence reads: CASRPLASNSYEQYF. CDR3 bases: TGTGCCAGCAGACCGCTAGCCTCCAACTCCTACGAGCAGTACTTC.

This clonotype was found a few times. J is TRBJ2-7 and V is TRBV28; a possible D gene is TRBD2 (7 bases). Germline V gene sequence: CDR1 MDHEN, CDR2 SYDVKM. The CDR3 totals 15 residues. V lost 6 bases and J lost 4, with 19 bases in between. Here the CDR3 DNA reads TGTGCCAGCAGGCCTCGGGGGGCAGGGGAGTACGAGCAGTACTTC. Its protein product is CASRPRGAGEYEQYF.

This clonotype was counted ten times or more. V gene TRBV7-9 combines with J gene TRBJ2-7, with D possibly matching TRBD1 (5 bases). CDR3 size: 14 residues. Trimming took off 3 bases at V and 5 bases at J, with 14 bases between the two ends. CDR1 and CDR2 (germline): SEHNR, FQNEAQ (reference sequence). CDR3 sequence: CASSLQTGRNEQYF. As DNA, the CDR3 is TGTGCCAGCAGCTTGCAAACAGGTCGCAACGAGCAGTACTTC.

This clonotype occurred many times. The chain links TRBV20-1 to TRBJ1-5; TRBD1 matches 11 bases. The ends lost 3 bases at V and 7 bases at J; junction bases unmatched: 8. The CDR3 has 15 amino acids. Germline V lookup: CDR1 DFQATT, CDR2 SNEGSKA (reference sequence). CDR3 protein: CSASGGQGAWQPQHF. In DNA form, the CDR3 reads TGCAGTGCTAGTGGTGGACAGGGGGCCTGGCAGCCCCAGCATTTT.

This clonotype was seen many times. The chain couples TRBV25-1 to TRBJ1-1, with D tentatively TRBD1 (5 bases). CDR3 length: 14 amino acids. The germline CDR1 and CDR2 sequences are MGHDK and SYGVNS. V gave up 3 bases and J gave up 2 bases, with 10 bases separating them. Here the CDR3 reads CASSDLGANTEAFF. CDR3 bases: TGTGCCAGCAGTGACCTAGGGGCCAACACTGAAGCTTTCTTT.

This clonotype came up many times. The CDR3, as DNA: TGTGCCAGCAGCGGTGAAGGACTGAACTCCTACGAGCAGTACTTC. Protein: CASSGEGLNSYEQYF. This rearrangement joins TRBV7-9 to TRBJ2-7, with a weak D call TRBD2 (5 bases). V dropped 5 bases and J dropped 0 bases, with 14 bases sitting between them. The CDR3 is made up of 15 amino acids. Germline CDR1 reads SEHNR; CDR2 reads FQNEAQ (reference sequence).

This sequence joins TRBV7-2 and TRBJ2-5, with 7 bases lining up with TRBD1. J lost 6 bases, V lost 5 bases, and 12 bases had no gene match. This CDR3 region has 15 residues. Germline-derived CDR1 and CDR2 are SGHTA and FQGNSA. CDR3 region: CASSPPGQVVQTQYF. DNA for the CDR3: TGTGCCAGCAGCCCCCCTGGACAGGTTGTTCAGACCCAGTACTTC. Full variable domain (remainder filled in from reference TRBV7-2 and TRBJ2-5): GAGVSQSPSNKVTEKGKDVELRCDPISGHTALYWYRQSLGQGLEFLIYFQGNSAPDKSGLPSDRFSAERTGGSVSTLTIQRTQQEDSAVYLCASSPPGQVVQTQYFGPGTRLLVL.

In this sample, this clonotype turned up many times. This rearrangement joins TRBV20-1 to TRBJ1-1; D is undetermined. Germline V gene lookup returns CDR1 DFQATT and CDR2 SNEGSKA (reference sequence). Trimming removed 5 bases from V and 1 base from J, with 8 bases in between. This CDR3 spans 12 amino acids. The CDR3: CSARRRNTEAFF. Here the CDR3 DNA reads TGCAGTGCTCGTAGGAGGAACACTGAAGCTTTCTTT.

At least ten counts were recorded for this clonotype. The rearrangement uses TRBV12-3 or TRBV12-4 and TRBJ2-7; 7 positions match TRBD1. V shed 2 bases, J shed 7 bases, and the junction held 5 bases outside the gene matches. The CDR3 loop spans 13 amino acids. This CDR3 is CASSLKGAAEQYF. The DNA for the CDR3 is TGTGCCAGCAGTTTAAAGGGGGCGGCAGAGCAGTACTTC.

This clonotype was recorded many times. The CDR3 loop is CASSLAPQGGGYTF. CDR3 in DNA: TGTGCCAGCAGCTTAGCCCCCCAGGGAGGGGGCTACACCTTC. The chain has TRBV7-6 and TRBJ1-2; the D gene is possibly TRBD1 (5 bases). Germline V gives CDR1 SGHVS, CDR2 FNYEAQ. The CDR3 sequence is 14 residues long. V lost 0 bases, J lost 8 bases, and 13 bases lay in between. The full variable domain, its missing parts supplied by reference TRBV7-6 and TRBJ1-2, is GAGVSQSPRYKVTKRGQDVALRCDPISGHVSLYWYRQALGQGPEFLTYFNYEAQQDKSGLPNDRFSAERPEGSISTLTIQRTEQRDSAMYRCASSLAPQGGGYTFGSGTRLTVV.

This clonotype was found a few times. The rearrangement uses TRBV11-1 and TRBJ1-5; D is unresolved. Between the trimmed V and J ends, which lost 1 base and 4 bases, there was a span of 20 bases. The CDR3 runs to 18 residues. In germline, CDR1 is SGHAT, CDR2 FQDESV (reference sequence). Here the CDR3 reads CASSLGGFSGPSNQPQHF. CDR3 in DNA: TGTGCCAGCAGCTTAGGCGGATTTAGTGGGCCATCTAATCAGCCCCAGCATTTT.

This clonotype was seen many times. The V call is TRBV28, the J call TRBJ2-7; TRBD1 is a possible D gene (6 bases). Trimming cost V 7 bases and J 0 bases, with 19 bases left between them. The V gene's germline CDR1 is MDHEN and CDR2 SYDVKM. This CDR3 has 16 amino acids. The CDR3 here is CASTTYRDINSYEQYF. The CDR3 bases are TGTGCCAGCACCACCTACCGGGACATTAACTCCTACGAGCAGTACTTC.

The rearrangement uses TRBV20-1 and TRBJ2-5, with 12 positions matching TRBD2. The V gene's germline CDR1 is DFQATT and CDR2 SNEGSKA (reference sequence). Germline trimming cut 3 bases from V and 2 bases from J; bases unmatched to any gene: 13. This CDR3 region has 18 residues. CDR3 loop: CSASRGVRGLAGQETQYF. CDR3 nucleotides: TGCAGTGCTAGTCGAGGGGTTCGGGGACTAGCGGGTCAAGAGACCCAGTACTTC.

This clonotype was recorded many times. The chain employs TRBV11-2 and TRBJ2-7; D not resolved. The CDR3 extends over 16 amino acids. The germline CDR1 and CDR2 sequences are SGHAT and FQNNGV. Trimming took off 1 base at V and 0 bases at J, with 13 bases between the two ends. DNA of the CDR3: TGTGCCAGCAGCTTAGGGGGTCCGCAGAGCTCCTACGAGCAGTACTTC. Translated, it gives CASSLGGPQSSYEQYF.

The gene calls are TRBV6-1 and TRBJ2-2; D tentatively reads TRBD1 or TRBD2 (5 bases each). Germline values: CDR1 MNHNS, CDR2 SASEGT. The CDR3 is 15 amino acids. V lost 7 bases, J lost 4 bases, and 16 bases lay in between. The CDR3, as DNA: TGTGCCAGCAAAGTGTGGGGGAAGAGCACCGGGGAGCTGTTTTTT. It codes for CASKVWGKSTGELFF.

The sample holds many counts of this clonotype. The V and J genes are TRBV29-1 and TRBJ2-7, with D perhaps matching TRBD2 (6 bases). V lost 6 bases, J lost 5 bases, and 29 bases lay in between. This CDR3 region has 17 residues. CDR1 and CDR2 (germline): SQVTM, ANQGSEA. This CDR3 reads CSVGGHDIESTGDEQYF. The CDR3, as DNA: TGCAGCGTGGGAGGACACGACATCGAATCCACGGGTGACGAGCAGTACTTC.

This clonotype was seen repeatedly, ten times or more. This chain uses TRBV19 with TRBJ2-4; D is undetermined. Germline loops: CDR1 LNHDA, CDR2 SQIVND (reference sequence). The V end lost 1 base, the J end lost 1 base, and 11 bases lay between the germline ends. The CDR3 sequence is 16 residues long. The CDR3: CASSIGQEVAKNIQYF. DNA for the CDR3: TGTGCCAGTAGTATAGGGCAAGAGGTGGCCAAAAACATTCAGTACTTC.

In its sample, this clonotype was seen many times. The V gene is TRBV12-3 or TRBV12-4, the J gene TRBJ1-5; TRBD1 is a possible D gene (5 bases). V gave up 5 bases and J gave up 1 base, with 15 bases separating them. The CDR3 has 16 amino acids. CDR3 nucleotides: TGTGCCAGCAGTCACAGGTCTGGTATGAGCAATCAGCCCCAGCATTTT. Amino acids: CASSHRSGMSNQPQHF.

This clonotype was counted many times. A read error may explain this, as a much larger clone is one base away. The chain uses TRBV28 and TRBJ2-5; unclear D gene. V lost 4 bases, J lost 7 bases, and 7 bases lay in between. Germline CDR1 and CDR2: MDHEN and SYDVKM. This CDR3 has 11 amino acids. CDR3 DNA sequence: TGTGCCAGCAGTTCCAGAGGGACCCAGTACTTC. Amino acid sequence: CASSSRGTQYF.